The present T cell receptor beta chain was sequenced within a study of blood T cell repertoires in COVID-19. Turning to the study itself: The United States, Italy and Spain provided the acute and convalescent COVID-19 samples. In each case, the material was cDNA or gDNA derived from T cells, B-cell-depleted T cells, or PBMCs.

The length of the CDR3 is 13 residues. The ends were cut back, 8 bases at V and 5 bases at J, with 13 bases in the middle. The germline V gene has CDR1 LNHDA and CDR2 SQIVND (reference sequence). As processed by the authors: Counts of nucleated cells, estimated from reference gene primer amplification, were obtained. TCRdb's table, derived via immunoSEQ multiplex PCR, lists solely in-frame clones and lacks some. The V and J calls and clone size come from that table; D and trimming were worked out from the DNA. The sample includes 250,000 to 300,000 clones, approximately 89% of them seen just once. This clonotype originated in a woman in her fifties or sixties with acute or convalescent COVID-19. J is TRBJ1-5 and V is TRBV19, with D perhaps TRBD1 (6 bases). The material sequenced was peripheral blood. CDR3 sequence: CASGQHGDQPQHF. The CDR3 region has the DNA TGTGCCAGTGGACAGCACGGGGATCAGCCCCAGCATTTT.